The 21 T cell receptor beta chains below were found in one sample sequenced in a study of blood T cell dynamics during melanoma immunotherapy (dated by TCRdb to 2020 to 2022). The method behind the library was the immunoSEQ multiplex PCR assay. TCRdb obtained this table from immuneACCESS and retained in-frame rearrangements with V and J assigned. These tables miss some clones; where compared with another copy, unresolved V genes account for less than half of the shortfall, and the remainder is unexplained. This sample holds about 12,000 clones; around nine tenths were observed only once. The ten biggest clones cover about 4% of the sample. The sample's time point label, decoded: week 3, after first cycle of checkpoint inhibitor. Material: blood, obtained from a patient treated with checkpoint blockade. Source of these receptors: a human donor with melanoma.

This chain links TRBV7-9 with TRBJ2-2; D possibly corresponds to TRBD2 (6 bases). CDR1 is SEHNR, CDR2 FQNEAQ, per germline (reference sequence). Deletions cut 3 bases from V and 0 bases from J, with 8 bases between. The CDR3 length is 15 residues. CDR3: CASSFTGANTGELFF. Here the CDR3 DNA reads TGTGCCAGCAGCTTCACGGGAGCGAACACCGGGGAGCTGTTTTTT.

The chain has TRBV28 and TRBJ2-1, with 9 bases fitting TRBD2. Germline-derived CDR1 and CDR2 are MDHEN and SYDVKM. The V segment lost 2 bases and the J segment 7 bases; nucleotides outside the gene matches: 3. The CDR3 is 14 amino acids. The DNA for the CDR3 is TGTGCCAGCAGTTTAGCGGGAGGGATAAATGAGCAGTTCTTC. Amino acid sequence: CASSLAGGINEQFF.

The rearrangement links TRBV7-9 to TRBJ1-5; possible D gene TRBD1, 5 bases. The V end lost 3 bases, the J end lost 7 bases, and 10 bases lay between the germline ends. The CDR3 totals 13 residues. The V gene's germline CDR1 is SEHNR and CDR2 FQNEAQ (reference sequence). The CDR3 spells CASSFYGGQPQHF. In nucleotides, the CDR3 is TGTGCCAGCAGCTTCTACGGGGGGCAGCCCCAGCATTTT.

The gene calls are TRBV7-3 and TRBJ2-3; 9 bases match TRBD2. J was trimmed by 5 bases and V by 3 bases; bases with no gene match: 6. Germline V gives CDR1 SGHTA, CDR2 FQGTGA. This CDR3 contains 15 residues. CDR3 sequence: CASSFVAGEGDTQYF. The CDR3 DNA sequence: TGTGCCAGCAGCTTCGTAGCGGGGGAGGGAGATACGCAGTATTTT.

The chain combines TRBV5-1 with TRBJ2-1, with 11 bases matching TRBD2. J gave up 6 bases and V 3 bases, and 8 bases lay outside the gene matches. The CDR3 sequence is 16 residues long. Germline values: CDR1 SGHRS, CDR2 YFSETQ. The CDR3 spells CASSWTTGTSGNEQFF. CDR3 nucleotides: TGCGCCAGCAGCTGGACCACCGGGACTAGCGGCAATGAGCAGTTCTTC.

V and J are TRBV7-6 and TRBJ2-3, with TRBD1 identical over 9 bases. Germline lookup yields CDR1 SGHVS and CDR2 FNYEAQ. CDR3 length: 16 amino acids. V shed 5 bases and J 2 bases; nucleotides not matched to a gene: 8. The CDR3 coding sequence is TGTGCCAGCAGCCTAGGACAGGGGAAAGTCACAGATACGCAGTATTTT. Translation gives CASSLGQGKVTDTQYF.

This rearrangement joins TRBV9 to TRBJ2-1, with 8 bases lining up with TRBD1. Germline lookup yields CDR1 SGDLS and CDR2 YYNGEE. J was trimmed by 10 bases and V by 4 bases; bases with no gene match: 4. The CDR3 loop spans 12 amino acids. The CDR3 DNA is TGTGCCAGCAGCCCTACAGGGGGGGAGCAGTTCTTC. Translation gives CASSPTGGEQFF. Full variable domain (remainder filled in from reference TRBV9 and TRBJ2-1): DSGVTQTPKHLITATGQRVTLRCSPRSGDLSVYWYQQSLDQGLQFLIQYYNGEERAKGNILERFSAQQFPDLHSELNLSSLELGDSALYFCASSPTGGEQFFGPGTRLTVL.

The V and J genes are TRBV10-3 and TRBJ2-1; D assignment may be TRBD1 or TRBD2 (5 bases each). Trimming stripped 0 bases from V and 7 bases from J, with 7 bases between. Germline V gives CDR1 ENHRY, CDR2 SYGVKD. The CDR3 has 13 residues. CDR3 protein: CAISESWGNEQFF. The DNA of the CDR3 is TGTGCCATCAGTGAGTCGTGGGGGAATGAGCAGTTCTTC.

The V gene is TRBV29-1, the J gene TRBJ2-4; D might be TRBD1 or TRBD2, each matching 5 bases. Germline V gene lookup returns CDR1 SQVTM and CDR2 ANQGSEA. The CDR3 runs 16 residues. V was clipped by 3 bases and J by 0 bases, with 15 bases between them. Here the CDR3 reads CSVDGLRGLAKNIQYF. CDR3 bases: TGCAGCGTTGACGGTTTGAGGGGATTAGCCAAAAACATTCAGTACTTC.

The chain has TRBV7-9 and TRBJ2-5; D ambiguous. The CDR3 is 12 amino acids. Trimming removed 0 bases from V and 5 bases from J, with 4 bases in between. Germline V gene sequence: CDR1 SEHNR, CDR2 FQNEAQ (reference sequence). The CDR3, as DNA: TGTGCCAGCAGCTTAGCGCGGGAGACCCAGTACTTC. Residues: CASSLARETQYF.

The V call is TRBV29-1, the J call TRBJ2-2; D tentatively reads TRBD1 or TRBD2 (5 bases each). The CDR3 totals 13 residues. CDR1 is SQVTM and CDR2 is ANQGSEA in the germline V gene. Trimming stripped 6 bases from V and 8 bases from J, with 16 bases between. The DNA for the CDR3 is TGCAGCGTAGGAACAGGACGAGGGGGGGAGCTGTTTTTT. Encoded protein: CSVGTGRGGELFF.

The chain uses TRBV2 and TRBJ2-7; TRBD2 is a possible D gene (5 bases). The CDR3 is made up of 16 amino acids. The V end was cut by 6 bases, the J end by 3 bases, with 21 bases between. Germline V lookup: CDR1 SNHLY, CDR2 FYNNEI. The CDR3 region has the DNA TGTGCCAGCAGGGAACCAGGACTCATCAAGGTCTACGAGCAGTACTTC. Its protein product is CASREPGLIKVYEQYF. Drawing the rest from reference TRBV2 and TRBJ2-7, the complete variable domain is EPEVTQTPSHQVTQMGQEVILRCVPISNHLYFYWYRQILGQKVEFLVSFYNNEISEKSEIFDDQFSVERPDGSNFTLKIRSTKLEDSAMYFCASREPGLIKVYEQYFGPGTRLTVT.

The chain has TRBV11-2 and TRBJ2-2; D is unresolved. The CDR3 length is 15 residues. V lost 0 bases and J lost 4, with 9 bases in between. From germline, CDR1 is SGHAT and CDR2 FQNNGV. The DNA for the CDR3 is TGTGCCAGCAGCTTAGAAGGAGCGTTCACCGGGGAGCTGTTTTTT. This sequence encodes CASSLEGAFTGELFF.

CDR3 residues: CATSKYNQPQHF. CDR3 DNA: TGTGCCACCAGCAAGTACAATCAGCCCCAGCATTTT. The chain couples TRBV15 to TRBJ1-5; D is ambiguous. The V and J ends lost 4 bases and 3 bases respectively, with 4 bases between them. Germline CDR1 is LNHNV and CDR2 is YYDKDF (reference sequence). CDR3 length: 12 residues.

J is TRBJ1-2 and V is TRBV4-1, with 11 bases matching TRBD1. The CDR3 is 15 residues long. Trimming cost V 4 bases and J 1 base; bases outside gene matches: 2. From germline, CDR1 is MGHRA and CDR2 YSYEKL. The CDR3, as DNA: TGCGCCAGCAGCCGAGGGACAGGGGGTAACTATGGCTACACCTTC. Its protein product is CASSRGTGGNYGYTF.

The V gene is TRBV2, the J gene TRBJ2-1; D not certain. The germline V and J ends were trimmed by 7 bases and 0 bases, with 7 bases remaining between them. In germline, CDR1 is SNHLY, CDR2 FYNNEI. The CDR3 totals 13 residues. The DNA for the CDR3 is TGTGCCAGCACAATAGACTCCTACAATGAGCAGTTCTTC. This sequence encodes CASTIDSYNEQFF. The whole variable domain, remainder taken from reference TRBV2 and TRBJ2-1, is EPEVTQTPSHQVTQMGQEVILRCVPISNHLYFYWYRQILGQKVEFLVSFYNNEISEKSEIFDDQFSVERPDGSNFTLKIRSTKLEDSAMYFCASTIDSYNEQFFGPGTRLTVL.

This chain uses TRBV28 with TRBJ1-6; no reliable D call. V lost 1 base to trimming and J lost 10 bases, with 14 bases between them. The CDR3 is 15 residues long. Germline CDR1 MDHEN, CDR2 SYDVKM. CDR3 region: CASSLYRLVGSPLHF. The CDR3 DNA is TGTGCCAGCAGTTTATACCGTCTGGTCGGCTCACCCCTCCACTTT.

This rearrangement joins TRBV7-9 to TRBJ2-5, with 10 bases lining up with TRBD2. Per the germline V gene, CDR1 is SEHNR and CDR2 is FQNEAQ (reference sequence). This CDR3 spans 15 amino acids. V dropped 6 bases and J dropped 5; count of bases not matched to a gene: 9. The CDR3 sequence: CASRPPRLAGETQYF. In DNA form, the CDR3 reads TGTGCCAGCAGGCCTCCCAGACTAGCGGGTGAGACCCAGTACTTC.

DNA of the CDR3: TGTGCCAGTAGTCGAGGGGGTCCCAGCAATCAGCCCCAGCATTTT. This codes for CASSRGGPSNQPQHF. The chain couples TRBV19 to TRBJ1-5; possible D gene TRBD1, 6 bases. Trimming removed 5 bases from V and 1 base from J, with 12 bases in between. The CDR3 has 15 residues. Germline CDR1 is LNHDA and CDR2 is SQIVND (reference sequence).

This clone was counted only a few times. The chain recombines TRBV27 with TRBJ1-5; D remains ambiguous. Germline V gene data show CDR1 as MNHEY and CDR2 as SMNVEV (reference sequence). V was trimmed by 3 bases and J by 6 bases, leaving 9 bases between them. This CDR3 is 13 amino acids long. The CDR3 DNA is TGTGCCAGCAGTTTTGAGGCGCGTCAGCCCCAGCATTTT. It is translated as CASSFEARQPQHF.

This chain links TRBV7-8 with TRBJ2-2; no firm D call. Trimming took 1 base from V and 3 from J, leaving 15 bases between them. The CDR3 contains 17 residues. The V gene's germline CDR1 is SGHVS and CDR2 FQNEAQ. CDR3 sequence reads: CASSLVVGPSDTGELFF. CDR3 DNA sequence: TGTGCCAGCAGCTTAGTTGTTGGACCATCGGACACCGGGGAGCTGTTTTTT.